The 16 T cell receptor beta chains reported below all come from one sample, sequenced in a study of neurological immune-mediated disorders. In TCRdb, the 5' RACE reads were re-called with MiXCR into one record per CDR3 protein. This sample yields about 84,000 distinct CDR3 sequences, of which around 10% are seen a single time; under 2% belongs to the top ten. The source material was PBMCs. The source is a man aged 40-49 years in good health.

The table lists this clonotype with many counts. The CDR3: CASSLFGTGGWQPQHF. In DNA form, the CDR3 reads TGTGCCAGCAGTTTATTTGGGACAGGGGGCTGGCAGCCCCAGCATTTT. The J gene is TRBJ1-5, the V gene TRBV28; 12 nucleotides match TRBD1. This CDR3 has 16 residues. Germline lookup yields CDR1 MDHEN and CDR2 SYDVKM. V lost 1 base, J lost 7 bases, and 5 bases stayed unmatched.

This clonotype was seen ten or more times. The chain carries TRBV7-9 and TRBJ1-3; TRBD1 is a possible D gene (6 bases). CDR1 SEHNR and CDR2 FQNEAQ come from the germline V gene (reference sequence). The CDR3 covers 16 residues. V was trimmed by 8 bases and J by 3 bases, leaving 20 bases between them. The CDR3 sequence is CASDLGGMKVGNTIYF. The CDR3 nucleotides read TGTGCCAGCGATTTGGGGGGCATGAAGGTTGGAAACACCATATATTTT. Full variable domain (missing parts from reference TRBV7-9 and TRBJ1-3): DTGVSQNPRHKITKRGQNVTFRCDPISEHNRLYWYRQTLGQGPEFLTYFQNEAQLEKSRLLSDRFSAERPKGSFSTLEIQRTEQGDSAMYLCASDLGGMKVGNTIYFGEGSWLTVV.

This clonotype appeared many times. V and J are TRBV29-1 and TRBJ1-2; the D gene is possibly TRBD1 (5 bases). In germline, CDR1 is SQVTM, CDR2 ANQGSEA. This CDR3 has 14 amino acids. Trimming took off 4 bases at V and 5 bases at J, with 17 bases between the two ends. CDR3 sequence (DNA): TGCAGCGTTGGGGAAGAGACAGACAAGTATGGCTACACCTTC. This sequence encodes CSVGEETDKYGYTF.

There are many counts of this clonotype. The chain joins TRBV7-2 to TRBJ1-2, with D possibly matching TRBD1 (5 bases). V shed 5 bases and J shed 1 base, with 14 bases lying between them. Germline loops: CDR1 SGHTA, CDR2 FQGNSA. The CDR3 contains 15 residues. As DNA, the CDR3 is TGTGCCAGCAGCCCCCGTTGGGACGGTAACTATGGCTACACCTTC. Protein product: CASSPRWDGNYGYTF.

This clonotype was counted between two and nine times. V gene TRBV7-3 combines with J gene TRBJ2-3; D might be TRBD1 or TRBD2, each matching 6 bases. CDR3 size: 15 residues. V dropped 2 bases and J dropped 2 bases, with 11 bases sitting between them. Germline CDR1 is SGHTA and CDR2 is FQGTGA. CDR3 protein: CASSLGGGVTDTQYF. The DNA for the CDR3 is TGTGCCAGCAGCTTAGGGGGCGGGGTCACAGATACGCAGTATTTT. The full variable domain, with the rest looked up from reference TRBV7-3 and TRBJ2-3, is GAGVSQTPSNKVTEKGKYVELRCDPISGHTALYWYRQSLGQGPEFLIYFQGTGAADDSGLPNDRFFAVRPEGSVSTLKIQRTERGDSAVYLCASSLGGGVTDTQYFGPGTRLTVL.

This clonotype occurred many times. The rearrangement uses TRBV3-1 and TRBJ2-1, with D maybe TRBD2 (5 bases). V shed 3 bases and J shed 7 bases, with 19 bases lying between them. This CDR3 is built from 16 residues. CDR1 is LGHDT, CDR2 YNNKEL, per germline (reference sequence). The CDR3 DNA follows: TGTGCCAGCAGCCACGGGGAGACCGGGCAAATGAATGAGCAGTTCTTC. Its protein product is CASSHGETGQMNEQFF.

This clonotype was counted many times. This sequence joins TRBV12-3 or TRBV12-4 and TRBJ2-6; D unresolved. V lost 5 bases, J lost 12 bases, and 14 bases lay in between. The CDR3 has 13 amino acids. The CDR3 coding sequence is TGTGCCAGCAGTCCCCCACTCCCGGGCGTCCTGACTTTC. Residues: CASSPPLPGVLTF.

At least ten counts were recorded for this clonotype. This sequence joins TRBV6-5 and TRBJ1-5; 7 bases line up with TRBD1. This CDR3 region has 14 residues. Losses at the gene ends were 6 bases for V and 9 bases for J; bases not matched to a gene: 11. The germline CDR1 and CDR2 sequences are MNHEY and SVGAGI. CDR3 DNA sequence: TGTGCCAGCAGCCCAGACAGGGCGCGTGGGCCCCAGCATTTT. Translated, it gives CASSPDRARGPQHF.

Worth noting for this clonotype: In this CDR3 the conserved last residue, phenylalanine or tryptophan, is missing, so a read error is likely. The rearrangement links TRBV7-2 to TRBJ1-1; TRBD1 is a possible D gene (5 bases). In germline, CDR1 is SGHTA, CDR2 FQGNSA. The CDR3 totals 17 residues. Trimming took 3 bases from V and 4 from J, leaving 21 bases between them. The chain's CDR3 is CASSFSGTGGTGTEAFI. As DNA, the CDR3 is TGTGCCAGCAGCTTTTCGGGGACGGGGGGAACCGGCACTGAAGCTTTCATT.

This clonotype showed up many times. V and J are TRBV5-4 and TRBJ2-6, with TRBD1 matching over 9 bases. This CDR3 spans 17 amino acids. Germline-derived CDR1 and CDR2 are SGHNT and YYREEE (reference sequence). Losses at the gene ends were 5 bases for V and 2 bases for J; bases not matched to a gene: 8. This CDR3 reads CASSRDRVGAGANVLTF. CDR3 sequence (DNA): TGTGCCAGCAGTCGGGACAGGGTTGGGGCTGGGGCCAACGTCCTGACTTTC.

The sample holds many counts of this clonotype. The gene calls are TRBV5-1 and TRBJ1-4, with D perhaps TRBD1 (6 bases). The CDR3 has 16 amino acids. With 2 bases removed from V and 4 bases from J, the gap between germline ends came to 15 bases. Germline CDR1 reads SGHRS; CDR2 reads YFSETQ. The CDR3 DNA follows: TGCGCCAGCAGCTTTTCAACAGGGTGGGGTAATGAAAAACTGTTTTTT. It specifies CASSFSTGWGNEKLFF.

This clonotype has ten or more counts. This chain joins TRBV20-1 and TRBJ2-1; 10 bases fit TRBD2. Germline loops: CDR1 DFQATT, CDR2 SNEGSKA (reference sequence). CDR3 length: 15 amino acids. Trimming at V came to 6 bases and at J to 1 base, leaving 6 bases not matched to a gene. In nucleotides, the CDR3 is TGCAGTGCAGAGGGACTAGCGTTATCCTACAATGAGCAGTTCTTC. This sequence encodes CSAEGLALSYNEQFF.

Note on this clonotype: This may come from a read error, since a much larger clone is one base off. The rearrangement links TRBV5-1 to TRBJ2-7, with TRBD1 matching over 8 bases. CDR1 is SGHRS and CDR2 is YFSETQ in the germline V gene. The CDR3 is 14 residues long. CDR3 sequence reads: CASSSPPGGNERYF. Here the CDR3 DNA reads TGCGCCAGCAGCTCACCGCCAGGGGGCAACGAGCGGTACTTC. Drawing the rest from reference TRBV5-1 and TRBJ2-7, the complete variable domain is KAGVTQTPRYLIKTRGQQVTLSCSPISGHRSVSWYQQTPGQGLQFLFEYFSETQRNKGNFPGRFSGRQFSNSRSEMNVSTLELGDSALYLCASSSPPGGNERYFGPGTRLTVT.

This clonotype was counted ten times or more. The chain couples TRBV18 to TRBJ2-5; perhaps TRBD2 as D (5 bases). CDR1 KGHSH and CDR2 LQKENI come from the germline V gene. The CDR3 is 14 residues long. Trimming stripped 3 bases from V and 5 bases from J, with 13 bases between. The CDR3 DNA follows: TGTGCCAGCTCACCCGGGGTCCGCCGGGAGACCCAGTACTTC. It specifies CASSPGVRRETQYF.

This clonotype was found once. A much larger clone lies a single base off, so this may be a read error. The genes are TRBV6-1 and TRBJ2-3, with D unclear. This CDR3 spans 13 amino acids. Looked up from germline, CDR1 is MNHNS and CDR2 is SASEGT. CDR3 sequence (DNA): TGTGCCAACAGTCCTATGTGGCAGGATACGCAGTATTTT. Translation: CANSPMWQDTQYF.

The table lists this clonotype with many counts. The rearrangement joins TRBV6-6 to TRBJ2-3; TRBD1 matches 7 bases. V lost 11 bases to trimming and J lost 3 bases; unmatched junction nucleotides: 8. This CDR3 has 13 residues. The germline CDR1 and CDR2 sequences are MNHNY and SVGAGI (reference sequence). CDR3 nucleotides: TGTGCCGGTCAGGGGGAACAGACAGATACGCAGTATTTT. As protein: CAGQGEQTDTQYF.